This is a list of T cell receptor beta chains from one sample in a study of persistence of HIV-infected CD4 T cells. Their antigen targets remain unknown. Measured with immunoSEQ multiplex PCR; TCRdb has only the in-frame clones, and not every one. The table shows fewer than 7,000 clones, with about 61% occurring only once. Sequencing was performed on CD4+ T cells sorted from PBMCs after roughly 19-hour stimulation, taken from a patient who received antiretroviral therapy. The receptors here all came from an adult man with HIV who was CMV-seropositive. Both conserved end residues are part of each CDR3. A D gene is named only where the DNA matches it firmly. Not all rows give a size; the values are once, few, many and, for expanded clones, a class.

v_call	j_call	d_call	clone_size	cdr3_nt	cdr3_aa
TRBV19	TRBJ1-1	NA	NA	TGTGCCAGTCAGACGCTCAATTACCCCAACACTGAAGCTTTCTTT	CASQTLNYPNTEAFF
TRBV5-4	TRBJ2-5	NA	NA	TGTGCCAGCAGCACCCGGACAGTCGCCGTTCAAGAGACCCAGTACTTC	CASSTRTVAVQETQYF
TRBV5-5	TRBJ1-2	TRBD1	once	TGTGCCAGCAGCGCGGGACAGTCCATTGGCTACACCTTC	CASSAGQSIGYTF
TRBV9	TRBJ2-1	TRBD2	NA	TGTGCCAGCAGCGTAAAAGGGCTAGCGGGGTCCTACAATGAGCAGTTCTTC	CASSVKGLAGSYNEQFF
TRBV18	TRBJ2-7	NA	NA	TGTGCCAGCTCACTTAACTTGAACGAGCAGTACTTC	CASSLNLNEQYF
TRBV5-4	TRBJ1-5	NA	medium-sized	TGTGCCAGCAGCTCCCGGGGAGAAGGGCGATATCAGCCCCAGCATTTT	CASSSRGEGRYQPQHF
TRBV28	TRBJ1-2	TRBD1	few	TGTGCCAGCGTCCGGGACAGGGCCTATGGCTACACCTTC	CASVRDRAYGYTF
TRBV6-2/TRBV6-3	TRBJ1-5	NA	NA	TGTGCCAGCAGTACGGGGACTGTCAATCAGCCCCAGCATTTT	CASSTGTVNQPQHF
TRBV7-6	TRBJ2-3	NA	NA	TGTGCCAGCAGCTTCAAAGATACGCAGTATTTT	CASSFKDTQYF
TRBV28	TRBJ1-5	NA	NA	TGTGCCACCGGGCAGAACAGGGATCAGCCCCAGCATTTT	CATGQNRDQPQHF
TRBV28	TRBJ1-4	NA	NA	TGTGCCAGCAGTCCCTTCGGGACGGAGAATGAAAAACTGTTTTTT	CASSPFGTENEKLFF
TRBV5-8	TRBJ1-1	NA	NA	TGTGCCAGCAGCCGACTACCCTTGAACACTGAAGCTTTCTTT	CASSRLPLNTEAFF
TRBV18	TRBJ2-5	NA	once	TGTGCCAGCTCATCTACGCCTAGGACCGGCCAAGAGACCCAGTACTTC	CASSSTPRTGQETQYF
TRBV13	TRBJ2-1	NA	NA	TGTGCCAGCAAGAGAAACAATGAGCAGTTCTTC	CASKRNNEQFF
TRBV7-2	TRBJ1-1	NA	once	TGTGCCAGCAGCTTAAGGCGTCGCGAGCGAGCTTTCTTT	CASSLRRRERAFF
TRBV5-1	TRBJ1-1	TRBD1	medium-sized	TGCGCCAGCAGCCTGGGACAGGGGTACACTGAAGCTTTCTTT	CASSLGQGYTEAFF
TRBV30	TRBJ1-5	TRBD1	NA	TGTGCCTGGAGTGGGGACAGGCAGCATCAGCCCCAGCATTTT	CAWSGDRQHQPQHF
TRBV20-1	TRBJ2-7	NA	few	TGCAGTGCCCGGGGTTTGGGCGAGCAGTACTTC	CSARGLGEQYF
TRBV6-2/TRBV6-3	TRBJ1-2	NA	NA	TGTGCCAGCAGTTACGAGCTCGCGTGGTATGGCTACACCTTC	CASSYELAWYGYTF
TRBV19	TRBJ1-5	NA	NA	TGTGCCAGTAGTACACAGCCCCAGCATTTT	CASSTQPQHF
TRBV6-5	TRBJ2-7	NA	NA	TGTGCCAGCAGTTACACCCCCATTGCGTTCCTGGAGCAGTACTTC	CASSYTPIAFLEQYF
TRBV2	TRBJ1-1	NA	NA	TGTGCCAGCAGTGTTCTTGGGACTGAAGCTTTCTTT	CASSVLGTEAFF
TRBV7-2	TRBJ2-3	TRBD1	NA	TGTGCCAGCAGCTTAGCTCAGGGGGTGGTGGGTACAGATACGCAGTATTTT	CASSLAQGVVGTDTQYF
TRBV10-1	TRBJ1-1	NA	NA	TGCGCCAGCAGTGAGTCACGGAAGGTTGGCACTGAAGCTTTCTTT	CASSESRKVGTEAFF
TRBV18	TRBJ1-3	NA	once	TGTGCCAGCTCACCTCCAGAGGGGTTCCTTTCCGGAAACACCATATATTTT	CASSPPEGFLSGNTIYF
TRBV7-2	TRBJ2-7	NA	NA	TGTGCCAGCAGCTTAGATGGTGGGGCCGACGAGCAGTACTTC	CASSLDGGADEQYF
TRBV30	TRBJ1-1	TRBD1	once	TGTGCCTGGAAAGGGGACAGAAGGACTGAAGCTTTCTTT	CAWKGDRRTEAFF
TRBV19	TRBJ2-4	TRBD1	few	TGTGCCAGTAGTATAGATCTATCGGGACAGAGCCACAAAAACATTCAGTACTTC	CASSIDLSGQSHKNIQYF
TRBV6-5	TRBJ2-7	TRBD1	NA	TGTGCCAGCAGTTTACAGGGGGCCGGATCCTACGAGCAGTACTTC	CASSLQGAGSYEQYF
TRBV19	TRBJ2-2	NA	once	TGTGCCAGTAGTCTTCAGGTTTCCGGGGAGCTGTTTTTT	CASSLQVSGELFF
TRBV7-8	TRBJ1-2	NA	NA	TGTGCCAGCAGCTTAGAGCGCCTAAGGGGCTACACCTTC	CASSLERLRGYTF
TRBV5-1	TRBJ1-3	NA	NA	TGCGCCAGCAGGCGAGAGGGCTCTGGAAACACCATATATTTT	CASRREGSGNTIYF
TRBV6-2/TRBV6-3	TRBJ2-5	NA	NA	TGTGCCAGCAGTCGAAATAACCGGGAGAAAGAGACCCAGTACTTC	CASSRNNREKETQYF